The clone carrying this T cell receptor beta chain has more than one count but fewer than ten. Its antigen remains unknown. Time point: healthy volunteer bleed at 2 weeks. The study extracted total RNA from unfractionated whole blood. The data are from a study of human T cells and chemical hapten exposure. The overall study: Per-sample TCR yield variation was attributed mainly to small pooled library volume differences. The study, taken as a whole, reports: After DPC sensitization, TCRs above 1 in 1000 frequency showed no change.

In TCRdb, the RACE reads were re-called with MiXCR into one record per CDR3 protein. The sample carries 35,000 to 50,000 distinct CDR3 sequences, 4.3% recorded once. Sequencing was done on a sample of whole blood. This TCR derives from a female donor in good health. Some clones in this sample may be carry-over from other donors' samples.

CDR3 region: CASRPNPRLAGDPSTDTQYF. As DNA, the CDR3 is TGTGCCAGCAGGCCAAACCCCAGACTAGCGGGGGACCCTAGCACAGATACGCAGTATTTT. The chain carries TRBV5-4 and TRBJ2-3; 12 positions agree with TRBD2. The V and J ends lost 5 bases and 0 bases, in that order; junction bases with no gene match: 16. Germline V gene lookup returns CDR1 SGHNT and CDR2 YYREEE (reference sequence). The CDR3 spans 20 residues.